This T cell receptor (beta chain) was identified in a study of technical replicates of blood from four donors. Sequencing was performed with immunoSEQ multiplex PCR; in TCRdb, only in-frame clones are kept and a portion is missing. The table shows roughly 68,000 clones, with more than 85% occurring only once. Source material: PBMCs. The receptor comes from a human donor in good health. Some clones in this sample may be carry-over from other donors' samples.

This chain's CDR3 is CAWSSLGANTGELFF. CDR3 sequence (DNA): TGTGCCTGGAGTTCTTTGGGCGCGAACACCGGGGAGCTGTTTTTT. V and J are TRBV30 and TRBJ2-2, with D unresolved. V was clipped by 2 bases and J by 0 bases, with 10 bases between them. The CDR3 is 15 residues long. Germline assignment: CDR1 GTSNPN and CDR2 SVGIG (reference sequence). The full variable domain, its missing parts supplied by reference TRBV30 and TRBJ2-2, is SQTIHQWPATLVQPVGSPLSLECTVEGTSNPNLYWYRQAAGRGLQLLFYSVGIGQISSEVPQNLSASRPQDRQFILSSKKLLLSDSGFYLCAWSSLGANTGELFFGEGSRLTVL.